Listed below are T cell receptor beta chains from one sample, sequenced in a study of cytomegalovirus exposure and HLA in healthy donors. Sequencing used immunoSEQ multiplex PCR; TCRdb keeps in-frame clones, though not all of them. The profile shows 90,000 to 130,000 clones, roughly 68% of them singletons. Sequencing was done on a sample of PBMCs. Source of these receptors: a woman in her twenties or thirties in good health and CMV-seronegative. CDR3s include the opening cysteine and the closing phenylalanine or tryptophan. The order of the fields is clone size, V gene, J gene, D gene, CDR3 DNA, CDR3 protein. D genes are given only for firm matches. The size of a clone is reported for some rows only, either as once, few or many, or as a class for expanded clones.

>-|TRBV6-5|TRBJ1-2|-
TGTGCCAGCAGTTACTCGGGGGGAAGGGATGGCTACACCTTC
CASSYSGGRDGYTF
>-|TRBV6-5|TRBJ2-6|-
TGTGCCAGCAGCACAGGGTCTGGGGCCAACGTCCTGACTTTC
CASSTGSGANVLTF
>-|TRBV30|TRBJ2-5|TRBD2
TGTGCCTGGACCCGACTAGCGGGCCAAGAGACCCAGTACTTC
CAWTRLAGQETQYF
>-|TRBV27|TRBJ2-3|TRBD2
TGTGCCAGCAGCCGGGGCCCGTCGGTAGCGGGAGTCTCAGATACGCAGTATTTT
CASSRGPSVAGVSDTQYF
>once|TRBV27|TRBJ1-1|-
TGTGCCAGCAGTTTATCAATCCACGGGAACACTGAAGCTTTCTTT
CASSLSIHGNTEAFF
>once|TRBV7-9|TRBJ1-1|TRBD1
TGTGCCAGCAGCCAGGGGGCGGCTGAAGCTTTCTTT
CASSQGAAEAFF
>-|TRBV7-9|TRBJ2-3|TRBD2
TGTGCCAGCAGCCTCCTAGCGGGAGTGCCAGATACGCAGTATTTT
CASSLLAGVPDTQYF
>-|TRBV30|TRBJ1-6|-
TGTGCCTGGAGTGTACTATACTCACCCCTCCACTTT
CAWSVLYSPLHF
>-|TRBV5-8|TRBJ1-1|TRBD1
TGTGCCAGCAGCAAGGGGGCTCCTTTTCGGGACACTGAAGCTTTCTTT
CASSKGAPFRDTEAFF
>few|TRBV19|TRBJ1-5|-
TGTGCCAGTAGTAGCGCCACGGCAGGAATCCAGCCCCAGCATTTT
CASSSATAGIQPQHF
>few|TRBV27|TRBJ2-3|TRBD2
TGTGCCACCGCCCCCGGGGACTACACAGATACGCAGTATTTT
CATAPGDYTDTQYF
>-|TRBV5-6|TRBJ2-7|-
TGTGCCAGCAGCTTGGGTCTGACATACGAGCAGTACTTC
CASSLGLTYEQYF
>-|TRBV18|TRBJ1-1|-
TGTGCCAGCTCACCAAACAGTATCAACACTGAAGCTTTCTTT
CASSPNSINTEAFF
>-|TRBV27|TRBJ2-2|-
TGTGCCAGCAGCGACTCCCTTAGACGGAAAGGAACCGGGGAGCTGTTTTTT
CASSDSLRRKGTGELFF
>-|TRBV6-5|TRBJ2-7|TRBD1
TGTGCCAGCCGCCTGGGACAGAGCTCCTACGAGCAGTACTTC
CASRLGQSSYEQYF
>-|TRBV7-2|TRBJ2-2|TRBD1
TGTGCCAGCAGCTTAGGACAGGGGGCCGGCGGGGAGCTGTTTTTT
CASSLGQGAGGELFF
>once|TRBV30|TRBJ1-3|-
TGTGCCTGGCGGGATGTGGGAAAGAGTCTGTGGCCCAACAAAGAGTCTGGAAACACCATATATTTT
CAWRDVGKSLWPNKESGNTIYF
>-|TRBV25-1|TRBJ1-1|TRBD1
TGTGCCAGCAGTGAGGCGGGGACAGGGGATAACACTGAAGCTTTCTTT
CASSEAGTGDNTEAFF
>-|TRBV19|TRBJ1-6|-
TGTGCCAGTAGTCTCGAAGCGGGCACCGCGATTACGACCCTCCACTTT
CASSLEAGTAITTLHF
>-|TRBV6-1|TRBJ1-5|TRBD1
TGTGCCAGCAAAGGGACAGTCTATAGCAATCAGCCCCAGCATTTT
CASKGTVYSNQPQHF
>-|TRBV30|TRBJ1-3|-
TGTGCCTGGCGGCGGGCAGGGGTGAGAGGAAACACCATATATTTT
CAWRRAGVRGNTIYF
>-|TRBV5-1|TRBJ1-1|-
TGCGCCAGCAGCTTGGGGGGCCTGACTCGGAACACTGAAGCTTTCTTT
CASSLGGLTRNTEAFF
>-|TRBV10-3|TRBJ1-2|-
TGTGCCATCAGTGAGTCGAAGGACACGCTGACTAACTATGGCTACACCTTC
CAISESKDTLTNYGYTF
>-|TRBV6-4|TRBJ1-4|-
TGTGCCAGCAGTGACCTAATAAACCAGGGTGGTGTGATGGCAACTAATGAAAAACTGTTTTTT
CASSDLINQGGVMATNEKLFF
>-|TRBV30|TRBJ1-5|-
TGTGCCTGGAGTAAGGTGGTAGGGGATCAGCCCCAGCATTTT
CAWSKVVGDQPQHF
>-|TRBV4-3|TRBJ1-2|-
TGCGCCAGCAGCCAAGGCCTCCGACTTAGCTCGAGTGGCTACACCTTC
CASSQGLRLSSSGYTF
>-|TRBV30|TRBJ1-5|-
TGTGCCTGGAGTAGGGGAAACAATCAGCCCCAGCATTTT
CAWSRGNNQPQHF